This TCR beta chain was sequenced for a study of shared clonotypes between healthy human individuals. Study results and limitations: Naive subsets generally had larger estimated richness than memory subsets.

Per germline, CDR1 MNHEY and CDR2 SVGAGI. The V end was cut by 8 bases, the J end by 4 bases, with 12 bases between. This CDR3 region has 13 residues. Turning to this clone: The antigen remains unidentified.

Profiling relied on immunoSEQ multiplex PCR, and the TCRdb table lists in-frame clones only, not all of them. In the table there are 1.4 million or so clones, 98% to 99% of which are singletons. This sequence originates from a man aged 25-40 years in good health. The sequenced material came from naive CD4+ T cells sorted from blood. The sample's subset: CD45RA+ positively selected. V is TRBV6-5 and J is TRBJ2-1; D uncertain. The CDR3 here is CASVGRHYNEQFF. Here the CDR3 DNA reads TGTGCCAGCGTTGGGCGGCATTACAATGAGCAGTTCTTC.